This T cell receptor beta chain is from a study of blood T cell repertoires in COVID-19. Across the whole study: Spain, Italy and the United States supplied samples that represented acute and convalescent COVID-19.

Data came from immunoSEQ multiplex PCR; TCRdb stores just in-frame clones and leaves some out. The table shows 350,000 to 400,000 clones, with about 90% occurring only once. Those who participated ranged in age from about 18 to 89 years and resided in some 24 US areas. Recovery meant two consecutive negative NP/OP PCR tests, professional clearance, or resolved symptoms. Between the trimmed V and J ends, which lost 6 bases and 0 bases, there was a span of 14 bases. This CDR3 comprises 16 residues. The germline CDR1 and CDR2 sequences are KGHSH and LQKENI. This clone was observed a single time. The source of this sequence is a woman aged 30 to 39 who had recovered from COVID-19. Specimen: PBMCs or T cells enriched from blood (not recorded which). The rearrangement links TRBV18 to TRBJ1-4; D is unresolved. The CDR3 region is CASSPFDGATNEKLFF. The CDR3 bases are TGTGCCAGCTCCCCCTTCGACGGGGCAACTAATGAAAAACTGTTTTTT.